The 18 T cell receptor beta chains below were found in one sample sequenced in a study of blood T cell repertoires in COVID-19. Sequencing used immunoSEQ multiplex PCR; TCRdb keeps in-frame clones, though not all of them. The repertoire has a few hundred thousand clones, about 90% of them found once; the top ten carry 1% to 1.5%. Source material: peripheral blood. The receptors shown here come from a man aged 35-49 years with acute or convalescent COVID-19.

The chain links TRBV3-1 (or the pseudogene TRBV3-2) to TRBJ1-2, with D possibly matching TRBD1 (5 bases). CDR1 is LGHDT and CDR2 is YNNKEL in the germline V gene (reference sequence). Trimming took 4 bases from V and 8 from J, leaving 17 bases between them. The CDR3 contains 14 residues. CDR3 bases: TGTGCCAGCAGCCCACTCGGACTAGAGGGGGGCTACACCTTC. Protein product: CASSPLGLEGGYTF.

The CDR3 bases are TGTGCCAGCAGTGAAAACCCGTCCAGCTCTGGAAACACCATATATTTT. Amino acid sequence: CASSENPSSSGNTIYF. The chain recombines TRBV2 with TRBJ1-3; no reliable D call. Trimming left V 2 bases short and J 0 bases short, with 11 bases between. CDR1 SNHLY and CDR2 FYNNEI come from the germline V gene. The length of the CDR3 is 16 residues.

The gene calls are TRBV19 and TRBJ1-6, with 7 positions matching TRBD1. The CDR3 has 16 residues. The V segment lost 4 bases and the J segment 8 bases; nucleotides outside the gene matches: 11. Germline values: CDR1 LNHDA, CDR2 SQIVND (reference sequence). CDR3 region: CASSTEQGPRHSPLHF. The CDR3 DNA follows: TGTGCCAGTAGTACCGAACAGGGGCCGAGGCATTCACCCCTCCACTTT.

The chain links TRBV28 to TRBJ2-4; weak D call: TRBD1 (5 bases). This CDR3 is 14 amino acids long. CDR1 is MDHEN, CDR2 SYDVKM, per germline. V shed 1 base and J shed 8 bases, with 12 bases lying between them. The CDR3 DNA is TGTGCCAGCAGTTTATTGCAGGGTCGACACATTCAGTACTTC. Amino acids: CASSLLQGRHIQYF.

The chain uses TRBV27 and TRBJ2-1, with no clear D. The CDR3 runs 15 residues. Trimming left V 5 bases short and J 2 bases short, with 13 bases between. Germline V gene sequence: CDR1 MNHEY, CDR2 SMNVEV (reference sequence). The chain's CDR3 is CASSPVARTYNEQFF. Written as DNA, the CDR3 is TGTGCCAGCAGTCCTGTGGCCAGGACCTACAATGAGCAGTTCTTC.

The chain employs TRBV28 and TRBJ1-5, with D perhaps TRBD1 (6 bases). This CDR3 contains 15 residues. Germline V gives CDR1 MDHEN, CDR2 SYDVKM. Trimming took off 6 bases at V and 3 bases at J, with 15 bases between the two ends. CDR3 DNA: TGTGCCAGCAGCGGAGACAGGATTGACAATCAGCCCCAGCATTTT. Protein sequence: CASSGDRIDNQPQHF.

This sequence joins TRBV6-5 and TRBJ2-7; 7 bases are shared with TRBD1. The CDR3 extends over 14 amino acids. J gave up 3 bases and V 7 bases, and 9 bases lay outside the gene matches. Germline loops: CDR1 MNHEY, CDR2 SVGAGI. The CDR3 loop is CASKMDRDSYEQYF. Written as DNA, the CDR3 is TGTGCCAGCAAAATGGACCGGGACAGCTACGAGCAGTACTTC.

The chain has TRBV9 and TRBJ2-6, with TRBD1 as a possible D gene (7 bases). Trimming shortened V by 4 bases and J by 1 base, and 18 bases separated the two germline ends. The CDR3 runs to 18 residues. Germline V CDR1 and CDR2: SGDLS, YYNGEE. DNA of the CDR3: TGTGCCAGCAGCTCCGCAGGGGGGTTAGCTTCTGGGGCCAACGTCCTGACTTTC. It yields the protein CASSSAGGLASGANVLTF.

The chain recombines TRBV30 with TRBJ2-5; D is possibly TRBD1 (6 bases). The CDR3 sequence is 15 residues long. Trimming cost V 0 bases and J 1 base, with 12 bases left between them. CDR1 GTSNPN and CDR2 SVGIG come from the germline V gene (reference sequence). As DNA, the CDR3 is TGTGCCTGGAGTGTAATGACAGGCCGCCAAGAGACCCAGTACTTC. Protein sequence: CAWSVMTGRQETQYF.

This chain links TRBV6-2 or TRBV6-3 with TRBJ2-4; D call uncertain. CDR3 length: 15 amino acids. The ends were cut back, 0 bases at V and 0 bases at J, with 6 bases in the middle. The germline gives CDR1 MNHEY, CDR2 SVGEGT. CDR3 bases: TGTGCCAGCAGTTACTCGCCGGGAGCCAAAAACATTCAGTACTTC. Amino acid sequence: CASSYSPGAKNIQYF.

The rearrangement links TRBV9 to TRBJ1-2, with 8 bases that match TRBD1. This CDR3 is 14 amino acids long. V was clipped by 0 bases and J by 8 bases; unmatched bases: 6. The V gene's germline CDR1 is SGDLS and CDR2 YYNGEE. CDR3 DNA: TGTGCCAGCAGCGTAGGCACAGGGGGGAGCGGCTACACCTTC. Its protein product is CASSVGTGGSGYTF.

This chain uses TRBV3-1 (or the pseudogene TRBV3-2) with TRBJ2-3; possibly TRBD2 for D (6 bases). V gave up 1 base and J gave up 10 bases, with 15 bases separating them. The CDR3 has 14 residues. Germline V gives CDR1 LGHDT, CDR2 YNNKEL (reference sequence). The CDR3 DNA reads TGTGCCAGCAGCCAAGTCATAGACGGAGGGGCGCAGTATTTT. Encoded protein: CASSQVIDGGAQYF.

In this sample, this clone turned up a few times. The rearrangement uses TRBV18 and TRBJ1-5, with D hard to call. Trimming removed 4 bases from V and 7 bases from J, with 11 bases in between. The germline V gene has CDR1 KGHSH and CDR2 LQKENI. This CDR3 is 13 amino acids long. The chain's CDR3 is CASSQGEGQPQHF. CDR3 sequence (DNA): TGTGCCAGCTCACAGGGCGAGGGACAGCCCCAGCATTTT. Looking up the rest from reference TRBV18 and TRBJ1-5 gives the full variable domain: NAGVMQNPRHLVRRRGQEARLRCSPMKGHSHVYWYRQLPEEGLKFMVYLQKENIIDESGMPKERFSAEFPKEGPSILRIQQVVRGDSAAYFCASSQGEGQPQHFGDGTRLSIL.

The rearrangement joins TRBV4-3 to TRBJ1-2, with D unresolved. The CDR3 is 13 residues long. Trimming removed 1 base at V and 1 base at J, with 4 bases between. In germline, CDR1 is LGHNA, CDR2 YSLEER. The CDR3 sequence: CASSQAVNYGYTF. Here the CDR3 DNA reads TGCGCCAGCAGCCAAGCGGTTAACTATGGCTACACCTTC.

The CDR3 is CARGTDNTGELFF. The CDR3 nucleotides read TGTGCCAGAGGGACAGATAACACCGGGGAGCTGTTTTTT. The J gene is TRBJ2-2, the V gene TRBV2, with TRBD1 matching over 7 bases. CDR3 size: 13 residues. The V gene end was trimmed by 9 bases and the J gene end by 2 bases; junction bases not matched to a gene: 3. Germline CDR1 is SNHLY and CDR2 is FYNNEI.

This sequence joins TRBV11-1 and TRBJ1-2, with a possible D match to TRBD1 (5 bases). V dropped 5 bases and J dropped 4 bases, with 17 bases sitting between them. Germline V gives CDR1 SGHAT, CDR2 FQDESV (reference sequence). This CDR3 is 15 amino acids long. The CDR3 sequence: CASSQSDSDSYGYTF. CDR3 DNA sequence: TGTGCCAGCAGCCAGAGCGACAGCGACTCCTATGGCTACACCTTC. The full variable domain, in which reference TRBV11-1 and TRBJ1-2 provide the parts outside the CDR3, is EAEVAQSPRYKITEKSQAVAFWCDPISGHATLYWYRQILGQGPELLVQFQDESVVDDSQLPKDRFSAERLKGVDSTLKIQPAELGDSAMYLCASSQSDSDSYGYTFGSGTRLTVV.

CDR3 sequence reads: CASSIFWDTNTEAFF. CDR3 nucleotide sequence: TGTGCCAGTAGTATCTTCTGGGACACGAACACTGAAGCTTTCTTT. V and J are TRBV19 and TRBJ1-1, with TRBD1 as a possible D gene (6 bases). Per the germline V gene, CDR1 is LNHDA and CDR2 is SQIVND (reference sequence). The CDR3 sequence is 15 residues long. Deletions cut 3 bases from V and 1 base from J, with 12 bases between.

This sequence joins TRBV5-1 and TRBJ2-1; a weak D match, TRBD1 (5 bases). The V gene lost 0 bases and the J gene lost 2 bases, with 9 bases spanning the gap. The germline gives CDR1 SGHRS, CDR2 YFSETQ. The CDR3 length is 15 residues. The CDR3 protein is CASSLAGLTYNEQFF. CDR3 sequence (DNA): TGCGCCAGCAGCTTGGCAGGGTTGACCTACAATGAGCAGTTCTTC.